The 22 T cell receptor beta chains presented below share a single source sample, sequenced in a study of OX40 agonist ivuxolimab in advanced cancers. Receptor amplification or capture employed the immunoSEQ multiplex PCR assay. TCRdb limited this immuneACCESS table to in-frame rearrangements with V and J called. A share of clones is missing; checked studies link under half to unresolved V genes, and the rest is unexplained. The sample contains about 27,000 clones, approximately 86% of them found a single time. The leading ten clones occupy around 31% of the sample. This sample comprised CD4+ or CD8+ T cells sorted from blood, obtained in a trial of the OX40 agonist ivuxolimab. All receptors come from an adult with an advanced solid tumor such as melanoma, head and neck, liver or kidney cancer.

The V and J genes are TRBV27 and TRBJ2-3; D is possibly TRBD2 (6 bases). Germline-derived CDR1 and CDR2 are MNHEY and SMNVEV (reference sequence). The V and J ends lost 2 bases and 0 bases respectively, with 15 bases between them. CDR3 length: 17 residues. CDR3 amino acids: CASSLIAGKGSTDTQYF. CDR3 sequence (DNA): TGTGCCAGCAGTTTAATCGCGGGAAAGGGTAGCACAGATACGCAGTATTTT.

Note on this clone: Compared with germline, one end of the junction differs, possibly owing to a read error. The chain recombines TRBV7-7 with TRBJ2-2, with TRBD1 matching over 9 bases. Germline-derived CDR1 and CDR2 are SSHAT and FNYEAQ (reference sequence). The CDR3 is 16 amino acids. The CDR3 bases are TGTGCTAGCAGCTTAGGGCCCGGGACAGGGCCCGGGGAGCTGTTTTTT. The encoded protein is CASSLGPGTGPGELFF. Filled out from reference TRBV7-7 and TRBJ2-2, the complete variable domain reads GAGVSQSPRYKVTKRGQDVTLRCDPISSHATLYWYQQALGQGPEFLTYFNYEAQPDKSGLPSDRFSAERPEGSISTLTIQRTEQRDSAMYRCASSLGPGTGPGELFFGEGSRLTVL.

The rearrangement links TRBV7-3 to TRBJ2-5; D gene uncertain. The CDR3 contains 14 residues. The germline V gene has CDR1 SGHTA and CDR2 FQGTGA. Trimming cost V 5 bases and J 5 bases, with 15 bases left between them. This CDR3 is CASSPTGYEETQYF. The CDR3 bases are TGTGCCAGCAGCCCGACCGGGTATGAGGAGACCCAGTACTTC.

The chain recombines TRBV6-1 with TRBJ2-7; the D gene is possibly TRBD1 (6 bases). V lost 7 bases, J lost 3 bases, and 7 bases lay in between. The CDR3 totals 11 residues. Germline CDR1 is MNHNS and CDR2 is SASEGT. CDR3 sequence: CASMDSYEQYF. The DNA for the CDR3 is TGTGCCAGCATGGACAGCTACGAGCAGTACTTC.

This clone has a single count. This chain connects TRBV9 to TRBJ1-2; the D gene is possibly TRBD1 (5 bases). The CDR3 consists of 13 residues. With 10 bases removed from V and 8 bases from J, the gap between germline ends came to 21 bases. Per the germline V gene, CDR1 is SGDLS and CDR2 is YYNGEE. CDR3 DNA: TGTGCCGGGTTAGGACACTCCCGATGGGGCTACACCTTC. Translated, it gives CAGLGHSRWGYTF.

The chain employs TRBV5-4 and TRBJ2-7; maybe TRBD1 (6 bases). The germline V gene encodes CDR1 SGHNT and CDR2 YYREEE (reference sequence). Trimming stripped 4 bases from V and 6 bases from J, with 14 bases between. This CDR3 region has 13 residues. The DNA for the CDR3 is TGTGCCAGCAGCAGACACAGGGTTCTCGAGCAGTACTTC. As protein: CASSRHRVLEQYF.

This chain uses TRBV5-4 with TRBJ2-7; D gene unclear. With 7 bases removed from V and 0 bases from J, the gap between germline ends came to 14 bases. CDR3 length: 14 amino acids. Germline CDR1 and CDR2: SGHNT and YYREEE (reference sequence). Written as DNA, the CDR3 is TGTGCCAGCGGGCAGATCTACCACTCCTACGAGCAGTACTTC. Encoded protein: CASGQIYHSYEQYF.

This chain joins TRBV27 and TRBJ2-2; no clear D. With 3 bases removed from V and 3 bases from J, the gap between germline ends came to 8 bases. CDR1 and CDR2 (germline): MNHEY, SMNVEV (reference sequence). The CDR3 extends over 14 amino acids. The CDR3 is CASSFGLDTGELFF. CDR3 in DNA: TGTGCCAGCAGTTTCGGGCTCGACACCGGGGAGCTGTTTTTT.

The chain links TRBV19 to TRBJ2-3; 9 bases match TRBD2. CDR3 length: 15 amino acids. V gave up 4 bases and J gave up 0 bases; unmatched junction bases: 2. The germline V gene has CDR1 LNHDA and CDR2 SQIVND (reference sequence). CDR3 in DNA: TGTGCCAGTAGTAGGCTAGCGGGAAGCACAGATACGCAGTATTTT. Its translation is CASSRLAGSTDTQYF.

The chain employs TRBV9 and TRBJ2-1, with 10 bases lining up with TRBD2. After removal of 7 bases from V and 5 bases from J, the junction contained 6 bases not matched to a gene. Germline V gene sequence: CDR1 SGDLS, CDR2 YYNGEE. This CDR3 is 14 amino acids long. The CDR3: CASPGLAHNNEQFF. CDR3 in DNA: TGTGCCAGCCCGGGACTAGCGCACAACAATGAGCAGTTCTTC.

V usage is TRBV7-3 and J usage is TRBJ2-1, with 7 bases matching TRBD2. Germline CDR1 is SGHTA and CDR2 is FQGTGA. V gave up 2 bases and J gave up 4 bases; unmatched junction bases: 2. This CDR3 region has 14 residues. The CDR3 coding sequence is TGTGCCAGCAGCTTAGCGGGGGTATACAATGAGCAGTTCTTC. It encodes CASSLAGVYNEQFF.

The gene calls are TRBV7-9 and TRBJ1-1; D is possibly TRBD1 (5 bases). Germline-derived CDR1 and CDR2 are SEHNR and FQNEAQ (reference sequence). Trimming shortened V by 3 bases and J by 6 bases, and 20 bases separated the two germline ends. This CDR3 has 16 residues. CDR3 residues: CASSLIRAVRTPEAFF. The CDR3 DNA is TGTGCCAGCAGCTTGATCAGGGCTGTTCGGACCCCTGAAGCTTTCTTT.

The chain carries TRBV27 and TRBJ1-6, with D uncertain. The CDR3 is 14 residues long. Germline CDR1 and CDR2: MNHEY and SMNVEV (reference sequence). Trimming cost V 6 bases and J 9 bases, with 15 bases left between them. The chain's CDR3 is CASSDMPGGSPLHF. The CDR3 DNA reads as TGTGCCAGCAGCGACATGCCGGGCGGTTCACCCCTCCACTTT.

This rearrangement joins TRBV7-6 to TRBJ2-1; a possible D gene is TRBD2 (6 bases). The germline V gene encodes CDR1 SGHVS and CDR2 FNYEAQ. The CDR3 runs to 17 residues. Trimming took 1 base from V and 1 from J, leaving 14 bases between them. CDR3 in amino acids: CASSLGVRDSSYNEQFF. The CDR3 DNA reads as TGTGCCAGCAGCTTAGGTGTCCGGGACTCGTCCTACAATGAGCAGTTCTTC.

This sequence joins TRBV6-1 and TRBJ2-7; TRBD1 might be the D (6 bases). V gave up 6 bases and J gave up 4 bases, with 19 bases separating them. The CDR3 sequence is 15 residues long. The germline CDR1 and CDR2 sequences are MNHNS and SASEGT. CDR3 in amino acids: CASSQGGTSGYEQYF. The CDR3 bases are TGTGCCAGCAGCCAAGGGGGAACGTCTGGGTACGAGCAGTACTTC.

This chain links TRBV5-1 with TRBJ2-1, with a possible D match to TRBD2 (6 bases). Trimming removed 4 bases from V and 4 bases from J, with 15 bases in between. Germline CDR1 SGHRS, CDR2 YFSETQ. This CDR3 spans 15 amino acids. DNA for the CDR3: TGCGCCAGCAGCCGCTCGGGGGAGATGTACAATGAGCAGTTCTTC. This encodes CASSRSGEMYNEQFF.

This chain links TRBV10-2 with TRBJ2-5, with TRBD2 identical over 14 bases. Germline V gives CDR1 WSHSY, CDR2 SAAADI. The CDR3 loop spans 15 amino acids. Losses at the gene ends were 5 bases for V and 4 bases for J; bases not matched to a gene: 3. The CDR3 loop is CASSWTSGGTETQYF. CDR3 coding DNA: TGCGCCAGCAGTTGGACTAGCGGGGGGACAGAGACCCAGTACTTC.

The chain employs TRBV7-9 and TRBJ1-4; D possibly corresponds to TRBD1 (5 bases). Germline V lookup: CDR1 SEHNR, CDR2 FQNEAQ (reference sequence). V lost 4 bases and J lost 8, with 14 bases in between. This CDR3 region has 14 residues. The CDR3 DNA sequence: TGTGCCAGCAGCTCCGGGGGGTTTGTCGAAAAACTGTTTTTT. Its protein is CASSSGGFVEKLFF.

This clone was picked up a small number of times. This sample includes further DNA sequences coding for the same CDR3. V usage is TRBV11-1 and J usage is TRBJ1-6; D may be TRBD1 (5 bases). Germline lookup yields CDR1 SGHAT and CDR2 FQDESV (reference sequence). The V gene lost 5 bases and the J gene lost 5 bases, with 10 bases spanning the gap. The length of the CDR3 is 14 residues. CDR3 loop: CASSRTGNNSPLHF. CDR3 DNA: TGTGCCAGCAGCAGAACAGGAAATAATTCACCCCTCCACTTT.

This clone was counted a single time. In nucleotides, the CDR3 is TGTGCCAGCAGCCAGGGGGCTTCCTACGAGCAGTACTTC. It encodes CASSQGASYEQYF. This rearrangement joins TRBV4-2 to TRBJ2-7, with D tentatively TRBD1 (6 bases). V lost 3 bases and J 1 base, leaving 7 bases between the germline ends. Germline CDR1 is LGHNA and CDR2 is YNFKEQ. There are 13 residues in the CDR3.

This clone was seen a few times. This chain joins TRBV28 and TRBJ1-4; no definite D call. The CDR3 totals 14 residues. The V and J ends lost 6 bases and 2 bases respectively, with 10 bases between them. The germline gives CDR1 MDHEN, CDR2 SYDVKM. DNA for the CDR3: TGTGCCAGCAGCCAGTCGTGGACTAATGAAAAACTGTTTTTT. It yields the protein CASSQSWTNEKLFF.

The genes are TRBV4-1 and TRBJ2-3; D not certain. Per germline, CDR1 MGHRA and CDR2 YSYEKL. Trimming pared 5 bases from V and 1 base from J, leaving 10 bases between. CDR3 length equals 14 residues. CDR3 protein: CASSSGPGTDTQYF. The DNA of the CDR3 is TGCGCCAGCAGCTCAGGCCCTGGCACAGATACGCAGTATTTT.